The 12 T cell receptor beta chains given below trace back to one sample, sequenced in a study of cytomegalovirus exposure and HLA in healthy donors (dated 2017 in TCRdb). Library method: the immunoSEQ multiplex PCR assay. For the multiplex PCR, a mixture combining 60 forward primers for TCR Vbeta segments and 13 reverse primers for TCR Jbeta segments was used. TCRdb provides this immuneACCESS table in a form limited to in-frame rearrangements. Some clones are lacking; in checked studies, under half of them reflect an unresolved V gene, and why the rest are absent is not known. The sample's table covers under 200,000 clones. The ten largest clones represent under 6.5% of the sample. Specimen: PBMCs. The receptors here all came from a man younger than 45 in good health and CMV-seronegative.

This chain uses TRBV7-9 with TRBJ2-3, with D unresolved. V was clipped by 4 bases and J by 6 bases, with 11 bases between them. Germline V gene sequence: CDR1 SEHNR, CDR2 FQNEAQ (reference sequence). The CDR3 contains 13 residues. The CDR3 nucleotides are TGTGCCAGCAGCTCAATCCCGGTGGATACGCAGTATTTT. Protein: CASSSIPVDTQYF.

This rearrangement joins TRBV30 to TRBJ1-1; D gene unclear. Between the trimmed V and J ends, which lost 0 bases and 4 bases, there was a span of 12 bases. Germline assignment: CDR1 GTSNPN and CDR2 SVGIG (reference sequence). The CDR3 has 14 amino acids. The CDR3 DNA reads TGTGCCTGGAGTGTAGGCATCGAGGGCACTGAAGCTTTCTTT. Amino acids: CAWSVGIEGTEAFF.

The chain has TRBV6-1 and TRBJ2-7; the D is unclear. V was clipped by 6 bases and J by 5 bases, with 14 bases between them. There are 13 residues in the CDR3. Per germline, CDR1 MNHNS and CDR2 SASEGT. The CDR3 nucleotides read TGTGCCAGCAGCCCATCGGTTAACGACGAGCAGTACTTC. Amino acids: CASSPSVNDEQYF.

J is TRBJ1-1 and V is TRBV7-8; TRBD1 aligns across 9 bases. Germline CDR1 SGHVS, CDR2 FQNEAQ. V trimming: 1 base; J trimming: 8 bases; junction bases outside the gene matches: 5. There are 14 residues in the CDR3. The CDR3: CASSLEWGTGEAFF. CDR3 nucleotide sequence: TGTGCCAGCAGCTTAGAGTGGGGGACAGGGGAAGCTTTCTTT.

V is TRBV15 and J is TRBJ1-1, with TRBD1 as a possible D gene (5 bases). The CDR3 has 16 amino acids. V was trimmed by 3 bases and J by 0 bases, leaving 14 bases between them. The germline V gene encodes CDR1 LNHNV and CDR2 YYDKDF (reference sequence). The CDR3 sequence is CATSSRQIFMNTEAFF. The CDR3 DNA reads TGTGCCACCAGCAGCCGACAGATATTCATGAACACTGAAGCTTTCTTT.

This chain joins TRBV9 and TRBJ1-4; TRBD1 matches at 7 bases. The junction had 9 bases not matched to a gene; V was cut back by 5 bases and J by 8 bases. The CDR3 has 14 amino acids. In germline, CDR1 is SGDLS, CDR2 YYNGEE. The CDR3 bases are TGTGCCAGCAGTGGAATGACAGGGAGGGAAAAACTGTTTTTT. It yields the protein CASSGMTGREKLFF.

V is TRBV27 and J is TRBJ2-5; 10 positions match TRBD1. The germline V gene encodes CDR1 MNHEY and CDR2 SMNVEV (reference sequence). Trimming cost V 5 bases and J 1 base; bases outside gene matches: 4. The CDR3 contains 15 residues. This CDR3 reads CASSPWTGGQETQYF. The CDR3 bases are TGTGCCAGCAGTCCTTGGACAGGGGGCCAAGAGACCCAGTACTTC.

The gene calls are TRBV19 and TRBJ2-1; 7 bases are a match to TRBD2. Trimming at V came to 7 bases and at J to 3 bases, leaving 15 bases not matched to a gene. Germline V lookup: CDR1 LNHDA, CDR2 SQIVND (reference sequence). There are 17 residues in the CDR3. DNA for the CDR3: TGTGCCAGTACCGCAGGAGGGCGCGGGGGTTTCTACAATGAGCAGTTCTTC. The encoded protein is CASTAGGRGGFYNEQFF.

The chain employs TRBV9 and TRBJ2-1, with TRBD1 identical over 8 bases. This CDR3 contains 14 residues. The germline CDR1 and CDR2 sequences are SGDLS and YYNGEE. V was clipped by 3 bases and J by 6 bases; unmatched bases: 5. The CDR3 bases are TGTGCCAGCAGCGGGACAGGGACGCCCAATGAGCAGTTCTTC. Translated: CASSGTGTPNEQFF. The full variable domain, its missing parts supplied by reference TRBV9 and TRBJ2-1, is DSGVTQTPKHLITATGQRVTLRCSPRSGDLSVYWYQQSLDQGLQFLIQYYNGEERAKGNILERFSAQQFPDLHSELNLSSLELGDSALYFCASSGTGTPNEQFFGPGTRLTVL.

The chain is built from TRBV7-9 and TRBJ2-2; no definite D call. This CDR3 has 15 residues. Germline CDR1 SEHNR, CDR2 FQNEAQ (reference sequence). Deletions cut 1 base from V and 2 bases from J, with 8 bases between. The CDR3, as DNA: TGTGCCAGCAGCTTAGGAGGCTACAACACCGGGGAGCTGTTTTTT. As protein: CASSLGGYNTGELFF.

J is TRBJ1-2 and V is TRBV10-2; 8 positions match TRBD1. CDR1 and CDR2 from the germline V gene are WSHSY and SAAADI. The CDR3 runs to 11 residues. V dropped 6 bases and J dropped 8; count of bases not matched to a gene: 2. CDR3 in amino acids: CASSRDRGYTF. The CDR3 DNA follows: TGCGCCAGCAGCAGGGACAGGGGCTACACCTTC.

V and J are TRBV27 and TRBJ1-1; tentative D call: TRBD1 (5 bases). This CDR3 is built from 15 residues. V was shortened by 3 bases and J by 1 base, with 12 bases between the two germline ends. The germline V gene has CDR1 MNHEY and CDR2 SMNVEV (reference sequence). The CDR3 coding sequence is TGTGCCAGCAGTTTCCTCGACAGAGCGAACACTGAAGCTTTCTTT. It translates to CASSFLDRANTEAFF.